The 18 T cell receptor beta chains below all came from one sample that was sequenced in a study of blood T cells in healthy people across ages. A second PCR of 7 to 11 cycles used a sample-barcoded 5' primer and a J-beta primer mix. From the 5' RACE reads, TCRdb called clonotypes with MiXCR, one entry per CDR3 protein. The data hold around 990,000 distinct CDR3 sequences, with around two fifths observed a single time. Sequencing used blood. These receptors were collected from a man between 18 and 29 years old in good health.

V gene TRBV6-5 combines with J gene TRBJ1-1, with a possible D match to TRBD1 (5 bases). CDR1 is MNHEY, CDR2 SVGAGI, per germline. V lost 5 bases and J lost 4, with 14 bases in between. The CDR3 has 14 amino acids. The CDR3 reads CASSPRDAATEAFF. The CDR3 DNA reads TGTGCCAGCAGTCCCAGGGATGCGGCCACTGAAGCTTTCTTT.

The V call is TRBV11-1, the J call TRBJ1-4; a possible D gene is TRBD1 (5 bases). Trimming left V 5 bases short and J 1 base short, with 8 bases between. This CDR3 has 14 amino acids. Germline V gene sequence: CDR1 SGHAT, CDR2 FQDESV (reference sequence). The CDR3 region is CASSTGGTNEKLFF. CDR3 in DNA: TGTGCCAGCAGCACCGGGGGAACTAATGAAAAACTGTTTTTT.

Concerning this clonotype: Being one base from a much bigger clone, this may be a read error. V usage is TRBV6-5 and J usage is TRBJ2-6; D is perhaps TRBD2 (5 bases). V shed 2 bases and J shed 3 bases, with 11 bases lying between them. The germline gives CDR1 MNHEY, CDR2 SVGAGI. CDR3 length: 16 residues. This CDR3 reads CASSYNGIVGANVLTF. In nucleotides, the CDR3 is TGTGCCAGCAGTTACAACGGGATTGTTGGGGCCAACGTCCTGACTTTC.

V gene TRBV18 combines with J gene TRBJ2-7; unclear D gene. The DNA end lines up better with TRBJ2-4; the J call may be wrong. Germline CDR1 KGHSH, CDR2 LQKENI. The CDR3 loop spans 14 amino acids. CDR3 amino acids: CASSPRDAKNIQYF. In DNA, the CDR3 is TGTGCCAGCTCACCAAGGGATGCCAAAAACATTCAGTACTTC.

Only a few counts were recorded for this clonotype. The chain uses TRBV9 and TRBJ2-3; D not resolved. The V end was cut by 5 bases, the J end by 4 bases, with 11 bases between. The length of the CDR3 is 13 residues. Looked up from germline, CDR1 is SGDLS and CDR2 is YYNGEE. Here the CDR3 DNA reads TGTGCCAGCAGGGAAAGGGTACCAGATACGCAGTATTTT. It translates to CASRERVPDTQYF.

This chain uses TRBV6-5 with TRBJ2-7, with D possibly matching TRBD1 (6 bases). This CDR3 contains 15 residues. From germline, CDR1 is MNHEY and CDR2 SVGAGI. Trimming pared 6 bases from V and 2 bases from J, leaving 17 bases between. DNA for the CDR3: TGTGCCAGCAGCCACAGGAGACAGGTTACCTACGAGCAGTACTTC. Its protein product is CASSHRRQVTYEQYF.

The chain employs TRBV6-5 and TRBJ2-5; D unclear. The V gene lost 5 bases and the J gene lost 2 bases, with 9 bases spanning the gap. Germline-derived CDR1 and CDR2 are MNHEY and SVGAGI. The CDR3 has 13 amino acids. The CDR3 nucleotides read TGTGCCAGCAGTCTGGAGAAACAAGAGACCCAGTACTTC. Translating gives CASSLEKQETQYF.

This clonotype was counted only a few times. J is TRBJ2-2 and V is TRBV25-1, with D perhaps TRBD2 (6 bases). This CDR3 spans 13 amino acids. CDR1 and CDR2 from the germline V gene are MGHDK and SYGVNS. The germline V and J ends were trimmed by 6 bases and 8 bases, with 13 bases remaining between them. CDR3 amino acids: CASSPGVRGELFF. Written as DNA, the CDR3 is TGTGCCAGCAGCCCGGGGGTTCGTGGGGAGCTGTTTTTT.

This clonotype was picked up many times. The chain uses TRBV5-1 and TRBJ2-1; no clear D gene. The CDR3 is 13 residues long. Deletions cut 2 bases from V and 7 bases from J, with 10 bases between. Germline loops: CDR1 SGHRS, CDR2 YFSETQ. CDR3 sequence: CASSFGSPNEQFF. In DNA form, the CDR3 reads TGCGCCAGCAGCTTCGGGTCCCCTAATGAGCAGTTCTTC.

The count of this clonotype is one. The rearrangement joins TRBV2 to TRBJ1-1; maybe TRBD1 (6 bases). This CDR3 region has 14 residues. Trimming shortened V by 8 bases and J by 0 bases, and 13 bases separated the two germline ends. Germline V gene lookup returns CDR1 SNHLY and CDR2 FYNNEI. CDR3 region: CASPRRGVNTEAFF. The DNA for the CDR3 is TGTGCCAGCCCTCGCAGGGGTGTGAACACTGAAGCTTTCTTT.

The rearrangement uses TRBV27 and TRBJ2-5, with D maybe TRBD2 (6 bases). Germline CDR1 MNHEY, CDR2 SMNVEV (reference sequence). Trimming shortened V by 4 bases and J by 1 base, and 19 bases separated the two germline ends. There are 17 residues in the CDR3. The DNA of the CDR3 is TGTGCCAGCAGTTCACGCCGGGACCGGAGGGCCCAAGAGACCCAGTACTTC. Protein sequence: CASSSRRDRRAQETQYF.

The count of this clonotype is one. The chain couples TRBV25-1 to TRBJ1-1; possible D gene TRBD1, 6 bases. This CDR3 contains 14 residues. Trimming took 0 bases from V and 10 from J, leaving 15 bases between them. Per the germline V gene, CDR1 is MGHDK and CDR2 is SYGVNS. DNA for the CDR3: TGTGCCAGCAGTGAATATCTCGGGGAGACAGGAGCTTTCTTT. It yields the protein CASSEYLGETGAFF.

This clonotype has only a few counts. The genes are TRBV4-1 and TRBJ1-2; 9 nucleotides match TRBD1. V shed 0 bases, J shed 5 bases, and the junction held 7 bases outside the gene matches. Germline assignment: CDR1 MGHRA and CDR2 YSYEKL. The CDR3 is 16 amino acids. This CDR3 is CASSQEEGTGLYGYTF. DNA of the CDR3: TGCGCCAGCAGCCAAGAGGAAGGGACAGGGTTATATGGCTACACCTTC.

This clonotype was seen only a few times. J is TRBJ2-7 and V is TRBV12-3 or TRBV12-4; D call uncertain. Trimming took off 2 bases at V and 3 bases at J, with 11 bases between the two ends. The CDR3 extends over 14 amino acids. The CDR3 DNA sequence: TGTGCCAGCAGTTTAATGGCAGGTTTCTACGAGCAGTACTTC. It codes for CASSLMAGFYEQYF.

The chain combines TRBV3-1 with TRBJ2-2, with a possible D match to TRBD2 (6 bases). The CDR3 totals 15 residues. Deletions cut 0 bases from V and 7 bases from J, with 12 bases between. CDR1 and CDR2 from the germline V gene are LGHDT and YNNKEL (reference sequence). In DNA form, the CDR3 reads TGTGCCAGCAGCCAAGAATCGTCTAGCGACGGGGAGCTGTTTTTT. Encoded protein: CASSQESSSDGELFF.

V and J are TRBV5-1 and TRBJ2-1; TRBD1 matches at 8 bases. This CDR3 is 13 amino acids long. Germline V gene lookup returns CDR1 SGHRS and CDR2 YFSETQ. V shed 5 bases, J shed 9 bases, and the junction held 7 bases outside the gene matches. The CDR3 DNA reads as TGCGCCAGCAGTCTTGACAGGGGACGTGAGCAGTTCTTC. Amino acid sequence: CASSLDRGREQFF.

The chain combines TRBV6-2 or TRBV6-3 with TRBJ2-7; D is perhaps TRBD2 (5 bases). The V end lost 5 bases, the J end lost 5 bases, and 16 bases lay between the germline ends. The germline V gene has CDR1 MNHEY and CDR2 SVGEGT. The CDR3 totals 14 residues. CDR3 nucleotide sequence: TGTGCCAGCAGTCTACTAGTTTCCTTCCACGAGCAGTACTTC. It yields the protein CASSLLVSFHEQYF.

This chain connects TRBV7-2 to TRBJ2-2; 10 nucleotides line up with TRBD2. This CDR3 is 16 amino acids long. The germline CDR1 and CDR2 sequences are SGHTA and FQGNSA. The V gene end was trimmed by 1 base and the J gene end by 6 bases; junction bases not matched to a gene: 5. The CDR3 nucleotides are TGTGCCAGCAGCTTAGACGCTAGCGGGGGAGCCGGGGAGCTGTTTTTT. Amino acid sequence: CASSLDASGGAGELFF.